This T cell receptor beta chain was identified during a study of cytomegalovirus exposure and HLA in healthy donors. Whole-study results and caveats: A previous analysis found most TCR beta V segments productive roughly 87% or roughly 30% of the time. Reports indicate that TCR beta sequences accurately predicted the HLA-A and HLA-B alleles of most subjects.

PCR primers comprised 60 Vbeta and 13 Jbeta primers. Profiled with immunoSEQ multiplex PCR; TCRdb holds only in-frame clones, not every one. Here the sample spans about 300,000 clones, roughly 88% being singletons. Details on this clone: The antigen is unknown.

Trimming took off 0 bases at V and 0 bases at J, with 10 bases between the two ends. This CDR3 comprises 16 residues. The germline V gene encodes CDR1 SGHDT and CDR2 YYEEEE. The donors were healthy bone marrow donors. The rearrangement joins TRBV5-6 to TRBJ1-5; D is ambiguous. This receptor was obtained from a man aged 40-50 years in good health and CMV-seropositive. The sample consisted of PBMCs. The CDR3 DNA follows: TGTGCCAGCAGCTTGGGAGGGATAATTAGCAATCAGCCCCAGCATTTT. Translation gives CASSLGGIISNQPQHF.